This is a list of T cell receptor beta chains from one sample in a study of cytomegalovirus exposure and HLA in healthy donors. Profiling relied on immunoSEQ multiplex PCR, and the TCRdb table lists in-frame clones only, not all of them. The sample lists fewer than 150,000 clones, about 85% occurring once. Material: PBMCs. These receptors all stem from a man in his late teens or twenties in good health and CMV-seropositive. The CDR3 runs from the conserved cysteine through the conserved F or W. A D gene is named only where the DNA matches it firmly. Clone size appears in some rows only: once, few, many, or a class for an expanded clone.

>once|TRBJ2-5|.|TRBV2
CASSDPQGSLETQYF
TGTGCCAGCAGTGATCCCCAGGGGAGCTTAGAGACCCAGTACTTC
>.|TRBJ2-7|.|TRBV6-5
CASSYSSRKDEQYF
TGTGCCAGCAGTTACTCGAGCAGGAAAGACGAGCAGTACTTC
>.|TRBJ1-5|.|TRBV19
CASSPSTQPQHF
TGTGCCAGTAGTCCGTCAACACAGCCCCAGCATTTT
>once|TRBJ1-1|.|TRBV10-3
CAISEEGGTEAFF
TGTGCCATCAGTGAGGAAGGAGGTACTGAAGCTTTCTTT
>.|TRBJ2-1|.|TRBV11-2
CASSLGGRGSWQFF
TGTGCCAGCAGCTTAGGGGGTAGGGGGAGTTGGCAGTTCTTC
>.|TRBJ1-4|.|TRBV19
CASSIGGTNEKLFF
TGTGCCAGTAGTATAGGGGGCACTAATGAAAAACTGTTTTTT
>.|TRBJ2-1|.|TRBV9
CASSRGLESYNEQFF
TGTGCCAGCAGCAGAGGGTTAGAGTCCTACAATGAGCAGTTCTTC
>.|TRBJ2-5|.|TRBV25-1
CASGSTRGWKETQYF
TGTGCCAGCGGATCAACACGAGGCTGGAAAGAGACCCAGTACTTC
>.|TRBJ2-2|.|TRBV4-1
CASSQPTGRTGELFF
TGCGCCAGCAGCCAGCCCACAGGGCGGACCGGGGAGCTGTTTTTT
>.|TRBJ1-2|TRBD1|TRBV7-8
CASSLRVSDRENYGYTF
TGTGCCAGCAGCTTACGCGTCAGTGACAGGGAGAACTATGGCTACACCTTC
>.|TRBJ1-2|TRBD1|TRBV15
CATGDRARVNYGYTF
TGTGCCACCGGGGACAGGGCCCGTGTTAACTATGGCTACACCTTC
>few|TRBJ2-5|.|TRBV27
CASSLRGGESGFLGTQYF
TGTGCCAGCAGTTTAAGGGGGGGGGAGTCCGGTTTTCTGGGGACCCAGTACTTC
>.|TRBJ1-1|.|TRBV4-1
CASSQGTFELNTEAFF
TGCGCCAGCAGCCAAGGAACCTTCGAGTTGAACACTGAAGCTTTCTTT
>.|TRBJ2-3|.|TRBV4-1
CASSQDPPGGTDTQYF
TGCGCCAGCAGCCAAGATCCCCCAGGGGGCACAGATACGCAGTATTTT
>.|TRBJ2-2|.|TRBV4-3
CASSHFRDKAPNTGELFF
TGCGCCAGCAGCCATTTCCGGGACAAAGCCCCGAACACCGGGGAGCTGTTTTTT
>.|TRBJ2-3|.|TRBV10-1
CASSESRVVLTDTQYF
TGCGCCAGCAGTGAGTCGAGAGTGGTCCTGACAGATACGCAGTATTTT
>.|TRBJ1-4|.|TRBV27
CASAIIGGNEKLFF
TGTGCCAGCGCCATTATTGGGGGGAATGAAAAACTGTTTTTT
>.|TRBJ1-5|.|TRBV5-6
CASIRGGVSNQPQHF
TGTGCCAGCATTAGAGGGGGGGTGAGCAATCAGCCCCAGCATTTT
>.|TRBJ2-5|.|TRBV10-3
CAISVGSGWGETQYF
TGTGCCATCAGTGTTGGTTCAGGGTGGGGAGAGACCCAGTACTTC
>.|TRBJ2-1|.|TRBV7-2
CASSLAGGQYNEQFF
TGTGCCAGCAGCTTAGCGGGGGGACAGTACAATGAGCAGTTCTTC
>.|TRBJ1-6|.|TRBV5-1
CASSFRRQGDSPLHF
TGCGCCAGCAGCTTCCGGCGGCAGGGCGATTCACCCCTCCACTTT
>.|TRBJ1-1|.|TRBV5-1
CASSLEGSRGGFTEAFF
TGCGCCAGCAGCTTGGAGGGGAGTCGGGGGGGCTTCACTGAAGCTTTCTTT
>.|TRBJ2-5|.|TRBV6-5
CATSKQIGKQETQYF
TGTGCCACCTCCAAGCAAATCGGGAAGCAAGAGACCCAGTACTTC
>.|TRBJ2-1|TRBD1|TRBV30
CAWSRSWTGEREQFF
TGTGCCTGGAGTCGCTCTTGGACAGGGGAGCGGGAGCAGTTCTTC
>.|TRBJ2-3|TRBD1|TRBV5-1
CASSPDTWDRITDTQYF
TGCGCCAGCAGCCCGGATACATGGGACAGGATCACAGATACGCAGTATTTT
>.|TRBJ1-2|TRBD1|TRBV5-4
CASSQQGIGGYTF
TGTGCCAGCAGCCAACAGGGGATCGGAGGCTACACCTTC
>.|TRBJ1-1|.|TRBV2
CASSAPGDEAFF
TGTGCCAGCAGCGCCCCGGGAGATGAAGCTTTCTTT
>.|TRBJ1-5|TRBD1|TRBV4-1
CASSQDRYRGRFQPQHF
TGCGCCAGCAGCCAAGATCGTTACAGGGGGCGATTTCAGCCCCAGCATTTT
>.|TRBJ2-5|TRBD2|TRBV7-2
CASSLQPKRGGGETQYF
TGTGCCAGCAGCTTACAGCCAAAGCGGGGGGGCGGAGAGACCCAGTACTTC
>few|TRBJ1-1|.|TRBV10-2
CASKSRRNTEAFF
TGCGCCAGCAAAAGTAGGAGGAACACTGAAGCTTTCTTT
>.|TRBJ2-3|.|TRBV7-9
CASSRAPGGQITDTQYF
TGTGCCAGCAGCCGAGCTCCGGGGGGCCAGATCACAGATACGCAGTATTTT